These 13 T cell receptor beta chains originate from one sample sequenced in a study of Graves' ophthalmopathy and Graves' hyperthyroidism. For repertoire sequencing, the TCR beta CDR3 regions were amplified from RNA transcripts. The first round was an RT-PCR with HTBI primers, and the second round was a multiplex PCR. TCRdb redid the calling of the multiplex PCR reads with MiXCR, one entry per CDR3 protein. Here the sample spans 340,000 or so distinct CDR3 sequences, roughly a sixth being singletons. The sample consisted of peripheral blood. These receptors were taken from an adult man with Graves' ophthalmopathy.

This clonotype was recorded at least ten times. The CDR3 DNA reads as TGTGCCAGCAGCATACAACAGGGTCCCGAGCAGTACTTC. It yields the protein CASSIQQGPEQYF. The V and J genes are TRBV28 and TRBJ2-7, with a tentative D call TRBD1 (6 bases). The CDR3 extends over 13 amino acids. Germline V lookup: CDR1 MDHEN, CDR2 SYDVKM. Trimming removed 6 bases from V and 6 bases from J, with 15 bases in between. The whole variable domain, remainder taken from reference TRBV28 and TRBJ2-7, is DVKVTQSSRYLVKRTGEKVFLECVQDMDHENMFWYRQDPGLGLRLIYFSYDVKMKEKGDIPEGYSVSREKKERFSLILESASTNQTSMYLCASSIQQGPEQYFGPGTRLTVT.

This clonotype was observed at least ten times. This chain uses TRBV7-2 with TRBJ1-1; D is possibly TRBD1 (6 bases). This CDR3 has 13 residues. Trimming took 2 bases from V and 5 from J, leaving 9 bases between them. The germline gives CDR1 SGHTA, CDR2 FQGNSA. CDR3 in DNA: TGTGCCAGCAGCTTAATAGGGGGGACTGAAGCTTTCTTT. The encoded protein is CASSLIGGTEAFF.

The rearrangement links TRBV12-3 or TRBV12-4 to TRBJ2-7; 7 nucleotides agree with TRBD2. CDR3 length: 15 amino acids. V dropped 4 bases and J dropped 9; count of bases not matched to a gene: 15. Here the CDR3 reads CASSSTGGIVSGQYF. CDR3 DNA sequence: TGTGCCAGCAGTTCGACGGGGGGAATTGTTTCTGGGCAGTACTTC.

The table lists this clonotype with many counts. The CDR3 coding sequence is TGCAGTACCCGGGGGGGGGGTCTGGAGACCCAGTACTTC. This gives the protein CSTRGGGLETQYF. The chain is built from TRBV20-1 and TRBJ2-5; TRBD2 aligns across 8 bases. The ends lost 8 bases at V and 5 bases at J; junction bases unmatched: 10. Looked up from germline, CDR1 is DFQATT and CDR2 is SNEGSKA (reference sequence). This CDR3 has 13 residues.

This clonotype has a count of ten or more. The DNA for the CDR3 is TGTGCCAGCAGTCCTGGGACCCGACAACCCCAGTTCTTC. This encodes CASSPGTRQPQFF. The chain uses TRBV2 and TRBJ2-1; perhaps D is TRBD1 or TRBD2 (5 bases each). Deletions cut 5 bases from V and 13 bases from J, with 18 bases between. CDR3 length: 13 residues. Germline V lookup: CDR1 SNHLY, CDR2 FYNNEI. The full variable domain, rest sourced from reference TRBV2 and TRBJ2-1, is EPEVTQTPSHQVTQMGQEVILRCVPISNHLYFYWYRQILGQKVEFLVSFYNNEISEKSEIFDDQFSVERPDGSNFTLKIRSTKLEDSAMYFCASSPGTRQPQFFGPGTRLTVL.

With respect to this clonotype: One base away lies a much larger clone, so this may be a sequencing read error. V is TRBV7-2 and J is TRBJ1-5; 7 positions agree with TRBD1. The CDR3 sequence is 15 residues long. The germline CDR1 and CDR2 sequences are SGHTA and FQGNSA. The CDR3 DNA follows: TGTGTCAGCAGCTGGACAGGCGGGAGCAATCAGCCCCAGCATTTT. Its protein is CVSSWTGGSNQPQHF.

This clonotype was detected many times. The V and J genes are TRBV7-3 and TRBJ2-2; TRBD1 is a possible D gene (5 bases). V lost 0 bases and J lost 5, with 16 bases in between. The CDR3 covers 17 residues. Germline V gene sequence: CDR1 SGHTA, CDR2 FQGTGA. The DNA of the CDR3 is TGTGCCAGCAGCTTAACTAGGTGGCAGGGTGAAACCGGGGAGCTGTTTTTT. It specifies CASSLTRWQGETGELFF.

This clonotype was recorded at least ten times. V gene TRBV28 combines with J gene TRBJ2-7, with 11 bases lining up with TRBD1. CDR3 size: 16 residues. Looked up from germline, CDR1 is MDHEN and CDR2 is SYDVKM. With 1 base clipped from V and 3 bases from J, the junction kept 5 bases outside the gene matches. CDR3 sequence reads: CASSLSPGTGGYEQYF. The DNA of the CDR3 is TGTGCCAGCAGTTTATCCCCCGGGACAGGGGGCTACGAGCAGTACTTC.

This clonotype was found many times. V gene TRBV4-3 combines with J gene TRBJ1-1; D uncertain. V dropped 0 bases and J dropped 12 bases, with 11 bases sitting between them. This CDR3 spans 12 amino acids. Germline V lookup: CDR1 LGHNA, CDR2 YSLEER. The DNA of the CDR3 is TGCGCCAGCAGCCAAGAAAGAGGGAGGCCTTTCTTT. Translating it yields CASSQERGRPFF.

The table lists this clonotype with a few counts. The chain joins TRBV11-2 to TRBJ1-1; D possibly corresponds to TRBD1 (5 bases). CDR3 length: 15 amino acids. V lost 2 bases to trimming and J lost 4 bases, with 14 bases between them. In germline, CDR1 is SGHAT, CDR2 FQNNGV. The CDR3 nucleotides are TGTGCCAGCAGCTTATCCGGGAGGGGAAGCACTGAAGCTTTCTTT. Amino acids: CASSLSGRGSTEAFF.

This clonotype was picked up many times. V usage is TRBV6-2 or TRBV6-3 and J usage is TRBJ2-6; D remains unclear. CDR1 is MNHEY, CDR2 SVGEGT, per germline. This CDR3 region has 15 residues. V lost 6 bases and J 0 bases, leaving 9 bases between the germline ends. The CDR3 reads CASRHFGSGANVLTF. Here the CDR3 DNA reads TGTGCCAGCAGGCACTTTGGCTCTGGGGCCAACGTCCTGACTTTC.

This clonotype has at least ten counts. The chain is built from TRBV11-3 and TRBJ2-2; TRBD1 might be the D (5 bases). Germline V CDR1 and CDR2: SGHNT, YENEEA. Trimming stripped 4 bases from V and 9 bases from J, with 18 bases between. The CDR3 has 15 residues. The CDR3 protein is CASSSDVGVDRELFF. In DNA form, the CDR3 reads TGTGCCAGCAGCTCCGACGTAGGGGTAGACCGGGAGCTGTTTTTT.

For this clonotype: Mismatch with germline at one junction end may stem from a read error. J is TRBJ2-5 and V is TRBV5-1, with D possibly being TRBD2 (6 bases). Germline assignment: CDR1 SGHRS and CDR2 YFSETQ. The CDR3 is 17 residues long. The DNA of the CDR3 is TGCGCCAGCAGCTTCGTTGCGGGGTCGGGCCCACAAGAGACCCAGTGCTTC. This gives the protein CASSFVAGSGPQETQCF.